This TCR beta chain came from a study of cytomegalovirus exposure and HLA in healthy donors. The primer mix had 60 Vbeta and 13 Jbeta primers. The assay was immunoSEQ multiplex PCR, and TCRdb's table has in-frame clones only and misses some. The sample yields approximately 61,000 clones, of which the top ten take up more than 2%. Germline assignment: CDR1 LNHDA and CDR2 SQIVND (reference sequence). The ends were cut back, 3 bases at V and 6 bases at J, with 9 bases in the middle. This CDR3 is 13 amino acids long. The TCR originated in a young woman in good health and CMV-seronegative. The V gene is TRBV19, the J gene TRBJ1-5; D ambiguous. The sample taken for sequencing was PBMCs. The CDR3 nucleotides read TGTGCCAGTAGTATCGGGGATCTTCAGCCCCAGCATTTT. Protein: CASSIGDLQPQHF.